This T cell receptor (beta chain) was identified during a study of T cells after yellow fever vaccination (dated by TCRdb to about 2019). In terms of the full investigation: Libraries from fractions with low cell numbers were prepared with the SMART-Seq v4 Ultra Low Input RNA kit. Bulk PBMC replicates and cell subsets were isolated from blood drawn at multiple timepoints before and after both primary and secondary immunization. Bulk TCR alpha and beta repertoires were sequenced longitudinally to track T-cell clones before and after primary and booster YFV17D yellow fever vaccination. Two healthy male donors, one aged 18 to 29 and one aged 30 to 40 years, made up the cohort.

What the work shows at the level of the full study, not this receptor alone: Most clones expanded after primary vaccination were re-detected after the booster (approximately 96% of CD4 and approximately 85% of CD8), suggesting broad memory maintenance. The study included only a couple of donors, which limits how far the findings can be generalized. A small share of clonotypes occurred in both CD4 and CD8 compartments, likely arising from convergent recombination. FACS-sorted repertoires could contain abundant contaminating clonotypes from the bulk population, so computational filtering was required. The secondary T-cell response was weaker than the primary response but faster, peaking on day 5 instead of day 15.

Concerning this clonotype itself: What antigen it recognizes has not been identified. No much larger clonotype is one base removed from it; base qualities were not supplied.

CDR1 SGHVS and CDR2 FNYEAQ are derived from the germline V gene. V loses 1 base of germline sequence and J loses 2 bases, and the interval between the two ends is 13 bases. The cysteine opens and the phenylalanine closes a CDR3 of 16 amino acids. Left in the record is the CDR3 DNA by itself, 48 bases read in frame from the first base. Read against the paper, the sample's treatment or condition label means: live attenuated yellow fever vaccine strain. At each blood-draw timepoint, two biological replicates of bulk PBMCs were obtained. PBMCs were isolated from peripheral blood using a standard Ficoll-Paque protocol. TriZol was used to extract RNA from bulk PBMCs, from CD4 and CD8 fractions, and from dextramer-positive and dextramer-negative fractions. Sequencing instrument: Illumina NovaSeq 6000. TCR cDNA was made using 5'RACE template switching, a step that added a universal primer site and unique molecular identifiers. Priming for cDNA synthesis came from both the TCR alpha and TCR beta constant segments. Two PCR steps were used to amplify libraries, with sample barcodes and sequencing adapters being added in the second step. Sequencing of libraries was performed on Illumina HiSeq 2500 (2x100 bp) or NovaSeq (2x150 bp). The authors processed their data as follows. MIGEC was used to demultiplex reads and collapse the reads into UMI consensus sequences, and MiXCR was used for V(D)J alignment. Clonotypes responding to the vaccine were identified with edgeR on replicate PBMC samples, with the criteria of FDR below 0.01 and a log2 fold change above 5 up to day 15. Bulk clonotypes were assigned CD4 or CD8 identity according to which sequenced CD4 or CD8 repertoire held them at higher abundance. TCRdb took the public reads, trimmed them with fastp at Q25, ran MiXCR for clone calling and kept in-frame beta chains. Entries are consolidated by CDR3 protein sequence, retaining the most common genes and DNA. The V and J calls reflect TCRdb's pipeline rather than the authors' work. Recorded for this sample are under 500,000 distinct CDR3 sequences; under 20% of them occurred a single time. Of the sample, roughly a sixth is held by the ten largest clones.

The sequence was obtained from a man aged 18 to 35 who received the YFV17D yellow fever vaccine. The source material was PBMCs, sampled before the yellow fever booster vaccination. The chain couples TRBV7-6 to TRBJ2-3; the D gene assignment is ambiguous. The sequenced DNA: TGTGCCAGCAGCTTAGGGCTCTCCTTTCCCACAGATACGCAGTATTTT. Its protein is CASSLGLSFPTDTQYF.